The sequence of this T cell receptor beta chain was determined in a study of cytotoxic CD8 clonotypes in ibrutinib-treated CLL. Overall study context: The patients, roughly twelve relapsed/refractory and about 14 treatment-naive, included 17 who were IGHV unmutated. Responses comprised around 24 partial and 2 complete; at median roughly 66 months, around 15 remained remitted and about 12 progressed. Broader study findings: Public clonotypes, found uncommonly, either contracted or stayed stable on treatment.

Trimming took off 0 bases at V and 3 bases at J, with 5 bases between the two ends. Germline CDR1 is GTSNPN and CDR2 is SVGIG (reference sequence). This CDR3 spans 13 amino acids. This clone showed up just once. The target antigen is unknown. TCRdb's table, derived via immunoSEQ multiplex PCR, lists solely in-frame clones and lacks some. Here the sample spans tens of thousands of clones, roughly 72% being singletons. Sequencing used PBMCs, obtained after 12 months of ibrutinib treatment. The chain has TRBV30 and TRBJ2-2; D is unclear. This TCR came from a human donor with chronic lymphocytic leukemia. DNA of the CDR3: TGTGCCTGGAGTGTGGGTGACACCGGGGAGCTGTTTTTT. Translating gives CAWSVGDTGELFF.